This record looks at one T cell receptor (beta chain) sequence and its context. Each sorted subset replicate got 200 ng genomic DNA, tens of thousands of genomes. The assay was immunoSEQ multiplex PCR, and TCRdb's table has in-frame clones only and misses some. The repertoire holds about 680,000 clones, with 73% as singletons. The CDR3 covers 16 residues. Per the germline V gene, CDR1 is LNHNV and CDR2 is YYDKDF (reference sequence). V lost 1 base and J 0 bases, leaving 10 bases between the germline ends. This sample is part of a study of shared clonotypes between healthy human individuals. Each of the donors was a healthy adult who was HIV-negative and had not had a recent acute infection or vaccination. Every donor, a Caucasian adult, lived in Nashville, Tennessee.

This chain joins TRBV15 and TRBJ1-3; unclear D gene. The receptor's source is a woman younger than 45 in good health. Sequenced material: memory CD4+ T cells sorted from blood. Subset: CD45RA-negative fraction. CDR3 residues: CATSRGYSDSGNTIYF. The CDR3 DNA follows: TGTGCCACCAGCAGAGGATACAGCGACTCTGGAAACACCATATATTTT.